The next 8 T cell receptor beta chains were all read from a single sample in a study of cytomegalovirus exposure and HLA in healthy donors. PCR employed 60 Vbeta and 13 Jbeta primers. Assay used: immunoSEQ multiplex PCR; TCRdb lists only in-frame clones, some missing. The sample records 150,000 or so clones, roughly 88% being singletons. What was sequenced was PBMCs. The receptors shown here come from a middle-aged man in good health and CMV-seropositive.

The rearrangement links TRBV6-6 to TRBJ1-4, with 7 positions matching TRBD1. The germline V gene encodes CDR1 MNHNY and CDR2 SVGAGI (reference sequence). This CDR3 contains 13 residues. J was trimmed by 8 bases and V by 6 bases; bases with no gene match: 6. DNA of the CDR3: TGTGCCAGCAGATTAGACAGGGTAGAAAAACTGTTTTTT. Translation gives CASRLDRVEKLFF.

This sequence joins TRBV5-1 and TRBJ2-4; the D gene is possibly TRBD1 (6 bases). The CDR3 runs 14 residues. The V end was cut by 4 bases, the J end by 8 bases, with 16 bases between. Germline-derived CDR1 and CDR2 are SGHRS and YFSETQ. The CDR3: CASSRGLKGDIQYF. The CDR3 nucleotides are TGCGCCAGCAGCAGGGGTCTTAAGGGGGACATTCAGTACTTC.

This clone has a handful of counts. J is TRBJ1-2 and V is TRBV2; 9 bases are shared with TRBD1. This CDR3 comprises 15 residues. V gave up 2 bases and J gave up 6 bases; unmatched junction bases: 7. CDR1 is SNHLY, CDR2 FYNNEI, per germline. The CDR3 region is CASSELDRGKDGYTF. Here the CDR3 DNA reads TGTGCCAGCAGTGAACTGGACAGGGGTAAAGATGGCTACACCTTC.

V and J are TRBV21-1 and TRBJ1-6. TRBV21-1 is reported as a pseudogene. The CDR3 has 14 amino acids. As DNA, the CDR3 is TGTGCCAGCGGAACGACGGGGGTAAAGTCACCCCTCCACTTT. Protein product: CASGTTGVKSPLHF.

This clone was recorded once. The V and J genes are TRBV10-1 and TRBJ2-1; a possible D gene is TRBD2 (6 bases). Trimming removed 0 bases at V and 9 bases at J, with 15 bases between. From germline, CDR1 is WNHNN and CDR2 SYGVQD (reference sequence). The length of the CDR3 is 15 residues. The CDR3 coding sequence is TGCGCCAGCAGTGAGTCCGGGACTGGTACCAGTGAGCAGTTCTTC. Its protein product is CASSESGTGTSEQFF.

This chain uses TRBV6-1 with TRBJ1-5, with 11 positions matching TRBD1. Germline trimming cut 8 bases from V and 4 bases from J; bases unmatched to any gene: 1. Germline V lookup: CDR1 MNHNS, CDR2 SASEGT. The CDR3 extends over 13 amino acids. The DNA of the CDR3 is TGTGCCAGCGGGGACAGGGGGAATCAGCCCCAGCATTTT. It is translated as CASGDRGNQPQHF.

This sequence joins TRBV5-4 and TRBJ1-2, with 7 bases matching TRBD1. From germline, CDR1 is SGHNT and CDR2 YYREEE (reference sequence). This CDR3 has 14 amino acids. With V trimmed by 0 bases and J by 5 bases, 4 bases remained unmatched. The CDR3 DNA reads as TGTGCCAGCAGCTTGGGGGCAGGGGGTTATGGCTACACCTTC. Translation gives CASSLGAGGYGYTF.

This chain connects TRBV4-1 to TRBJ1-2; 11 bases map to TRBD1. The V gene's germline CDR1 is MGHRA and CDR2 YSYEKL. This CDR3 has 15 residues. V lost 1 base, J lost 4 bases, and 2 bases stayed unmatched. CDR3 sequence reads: CASSQGTGGTYGYTF. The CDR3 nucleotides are TGCGCCAGCAGCCAAGGGACAGGGGGCACCTATGGCTACACCTTC.